The entry below describes one TCR beta chain. This specimen belongs to a study of blood T cell repertoires in COVID-19. In the study overall: Specimens from acute and convalescent COVID-19 originated in the United States, Italy and Spain.

CDR1 and CDR2 (germline): MNHEY, SMNVEV (reference sequence). The CDR3 is 13 amino acids. V lost 4 bases to trimming and J lost 12 bases; unmatched junction nucleotides: 6. Authors' data handling: Counts of nucleated cells, estimated from reference gene primer amplification, were obtained. TCRdb's table, derived via immunoSEQ multiplex PCR, lists solely in-frame clones and lacks some. V and J calls and clone size are given by that table; D and trimming were obtained from the DNA. The sample consists of around 64,000 clones, roughly 87% of them appearing once. The origin of this receptor is a woman aged 18-30 years with acute or convalescent COVID-19. The V and J genes are TRBV27 and TRBJ1-6; 7 nucleotides line up with TRBD1. Sample: peripheral blood. In nucleotides, the CDR3 is TGTGCCAGCAGTTGGGACAGATCACAACCCCTCCACTTT. Protein: CASSWDRSQPLHF.